This TCR beta chain was sequenced for a study of cytomegalovirus exposure and HLA in healthy donors (dated by TCRdb to about 2017). In the study overall: An earlier analysis of approximately 590 of the donors reported 250 to 300 Gb of sequence data and around 120 million unique TCR beta sequences from 190 million or so T cells. Approximately 330 gigabases of sequencing data and around 85 million unique TCR sequences made up an early release that covered several hundred HLA-typed donors. Of the 350 to 400 genotyped donors, approximately 83% fell in the genetic ancestry cluster associated with self-reported Caucasian donors. The study aimed to test whether cataloging public T cell receptors could reveal signatures of past pathogen exposure. The T cell repertoires of roughly 660 subjects were profiled by immunosequencing and related to cytomegalovirus serostatus. In addition to the first cohort of around 670 subjects, a separate validation cohort of about 120 different subjects was used. The study combined high-throughput TCR immunosequencing, statistical association of individual TCRs with disease status, and machine learning to predict cytomegalovirus infection status. To study patterns of TCR occurrence, a later analysis re-analyzed previously published TCR beta repertoires from 550 to 800 donors and added high-resolution HLA genotyping. Rather than drawing on any new phenotypic data, the later analysis identified candidate immune exposures from TCR beta sequences and the way those sequences occurred across donors. An earlier analysis of approximately 630 of the donors applied high-throughput TCR beta sequencing to assess whether each TCR beta V gene segment acted as functional or pseudogenic. Donor age, sex, ethnicity and CMV serostatus were collected together with the repertoire data. A later genetic analysis used genome-wide SNP genotypes for about 60% of the roughly 700 donors, treating that subset as a discovery cohort. All discovery cohort repertoires had been generated on a single sequencing platform. HLA typing covered class I and class II loci at four-digit resolution. Typing coverage differed by locus: A, B, C, DRB1 and DQB1 were typed in roughly 620-640 donors, DQA1 in about 500, DPA1 in around 600, and DPB1 in 472. About 5 DR-DQ haplotypes were handled as single units for association and clustering, since linkage in the cohort was strong. On average, around 200,000 unique TCR beta nucleotide sequences were sequenced per donor among 398 genotyped donors of the cohort, with roughly 18% of those sequences being non-productive. On the study overall, not on this receptor specifically: The cohort was sequenced for TCR beta chains only, and without alpha or paired-chain data the features that could be detected were limited. Presence/absence analyses assumed roughly uniform sequencing depth across donors, an assumption that may not hold. The only immune exposure information available for the cohort was CMV serostatus. Compared with the roughly 670-donor mean, donors in an Asian-associated ancestry cluster had fewer N-insertions in productive TCRs, according to a later genetic analysis. The study gave a list of about 160 TCR beta chains associated with cytomegalovirus. A few of the identified cytomegalovirus-associated TCR beta chains were confirmed in vitro to be specific for cytomegalovirus antigens. In an earlier analysis of some 550 of the donors, most TCR beta V segments were observed in productive rearrangements about 87% or about 30% of the time, broadly matching IMGT annotations. In a later genetic analysis, a missense DCLRE1C variant was associated with V-gene and J-gene trimming of TCR beta chains, and the association was replicated in an independent cohort. A later analysis reported that several top co-occurrence clusters appeared linked to parvovirus B19, influenza, CMV and Epstein-Barr virus. Because the 87-base-pair reads could not distinguish some IMGT-functional V segments, including TRBV6-2 and TRBV6-3, those segments were excluded. Assigning TCR associations to individual alleles was difficult when HLA alleles, especially DR and DQ, strongly co-occurred. In a later analysis, most CMV-associated TCR beta chains were found to appear HLA-restricted, with HLA associations seemingly driven largely by CMV exposure. In a later analysis, TCR association rates were found to vary across HLA loci, with the most associated TCRs seen for DRB1 alleles and the fewest for HLA-C alleles. Because counts were too low, about 15 rarely observed V segments, including chromosome 9 orphons, were left out of the earlier analysis of a few hundred of the donors. Across donors, most TCR sequences were observed very rarely, whereas some public TCRs were present in many individuals. Compared with equally common non-associated chains, HLA-associated TCR beta chains in a later analysis were more clonally expanded and had lower generation probabilities. A cluster of highly shared sequence variants was judged likely to be a technical artifact of the sequencing pipeline. The classifier was reported to diagnose cytomegalovirus status with high specificity and sensitivity in both the original and validation cohorts. It was suggested by the authors that the approach could potentially be generalized to other disease states and immunological phenotypes. HLA typing was unavailable for some donors at each locus, so association tests used only the typed subset. In a later analysis, some 18,000 TCR beta sequences were associated with specific HLA alleles at a false discovery rate of 0.05. Correlated functional status among segregating V segments might reflect linkage disequilibrium, but an unknown experimental factor could not be ruled out. A further reported finding was that TCR beta sequences accurately predicted the HLA-A and HLA-B alleles for most subjects in the first cohort.

The library was prepared using the immunoSEQ multiplex PCR assay. For the multiplex PCR, a mixture combining 60 forward primers for TCR Vbeta segments and 13 reverse primers for TCR Jbeta segments was used. A multiplex PCR assay on genomic DNA amplified the CDR3 region of rearranged TCR beta genes. On the Illumina HiSeq System, the amplified TCR beta libraries were sequenced as 87-base-pair reads. Per the original workflow: A later analysis counted about 80 million unique TCR beta chains across the 640 or so repertoires, and some 11 million of these chains were shared by at least two donors. To remove PCR and sequencing errors, raw reads were error-corrected and collapsed into unique sequences using a nearest-neighbor algorithm that merged closely related sequences. Alignment of CDR3 sequences to IMGT reference sequences was used to assign V, D and J gene segments. For a sequence to be retained, a match of at least six nucleotides was required to both a V gene segment and a J gene segment. A rearrangement was called productive if the CDR3 had no stop codons and remained in frame with V and J, and every other rearrangement was called non-productive. CDR3 was defined according to IMGT convention as the region running from the second conserved V-encoded cysteine to the conserved J-encoded phenylalanine. The earlier analysis of 587 of the donors excluded sequences that lacked an unambiguous match to a single V gene segment. An earlier analysis of 550 to 650 of the donors classified V segments as functional when productive rearrangements were above 56.7% and as segregating when the standard deviation between donors was above 5%. A statistical classification framework was built for diagnosing cytomegalovirus status from the catalog of TCR beta chain sequences. In a later analysis, V and J genes were assigned by comparing TCR nucleotide sequences against IMGT/GENE-DB human TR gene sequences. The TCRdist pipeline was used in a later analysis to assign CDR3 sequences and most-parsimonious VDJ recombination scenarios. In a later analysis, each TCR beta chain was defined by its CDR3 amino acid sequence together with its V-gene family, and reads without a unique V-gene family were excluded. A later analysis removed several hundred highly shared, low-generation-probability nucleotide sequences to deal with suspected cross-contamination and a sequencing artifact. In a later analysis, a clonal expansion index was calculated for each public chain from normalized within-repertoire ranks of inferred template counts. Generation probabilities in a later analysis came from a VDJ recombination model fitted to out-of-frame rearrangements, and those results were checked against IGoR. In a later analysis, hypergeometric tests were used to score TCR-TCR, TCR-HLA and TCR-CMV co-occurrence, with a repertoire-size bias correction applied to TCR pairs. In a later analysis, false discovery rates were estimated by permuting HLA or CMV assignments 20 times. A later analysis grouped co-occurring TCRs with DBSCAN, adding TCRdist sequence similarity when clustering within HLA-allele-positive subsets. For co-occurrence clustering, repertoires with fewer than 30,000 or more than 120,000 public chains were excluded, along with a handful of repertoires with anomalous nucleotide sharing. Imported from immuneACCESS, the table was reduced by TCRdb to in-frame sequences with V and J called. These copies leave out some clones; in studies compared against another copy, an unresolved V gene accounts for under half, and the cause of the remainder is not known. D and trimming come from the DNA, and the V and J calls and clone size come from that table. The sample table records 170,000 or so clones; under 85% of these occur just once. Of the sample, 2.5% to 3.5% is held by the ten largest clones.

The cohort consisted of fewer than 700 healthy bone marrow donors. Cohort members were all nominally healthy when sampled, although unrecorded immune exposures were likely present. The donor was CMV seronegative and belonged to the group of 352 seronegative cohort members. Each donor provided a peripheral blood sample, and peripheral blood mononuclear cells were used for TCR beta sequencing. The Qiagen DNeasy Blood Extraction Kit was used to extract genomic DNA from the blood cell samples. CDR1 and CDR2 were assigned from the germline V gene as KGHSH and LQKENI. At the junction V is shortened by 6 bases and J by 3 bases; bases outside the gene matches: 10. The CDR3 goes from the cysteine to the phenylalanine over 15 residues. Only CDR3 DNA is held: 45 bases, read in frame from base 1. To note about this clone: Its antigen remains unidentified. Per-nucleotide qualities are absent, and no much larger clonotype sits a single base away.

Sequenced material: PBMCs. Recombination joined TRBV18 with TRBJ1-1, with 7 central nucleotides matching TRBD1. This receptor was obtained from a male donor in good health and CMV-seronegative. For the CDR3, the sequence is CASSSNRQGHTEAFF. The sequenced DNA is TGTGCCAGCTCGTCTAACAGACAGGGTCACACTGAAGCTTTCTTT.